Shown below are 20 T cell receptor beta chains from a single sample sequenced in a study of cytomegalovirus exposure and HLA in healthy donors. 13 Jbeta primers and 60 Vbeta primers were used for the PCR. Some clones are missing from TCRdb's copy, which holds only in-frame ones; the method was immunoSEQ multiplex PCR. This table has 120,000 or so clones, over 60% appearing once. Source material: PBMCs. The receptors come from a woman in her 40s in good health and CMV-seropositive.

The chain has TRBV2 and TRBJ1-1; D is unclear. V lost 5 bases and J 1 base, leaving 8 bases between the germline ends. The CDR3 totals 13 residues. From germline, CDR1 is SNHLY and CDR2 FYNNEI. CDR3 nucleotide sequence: TGTGCCAGCAGTACAAACGAGAACACTGAAGCTTTCTTT. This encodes CASSTNENTEAFF.

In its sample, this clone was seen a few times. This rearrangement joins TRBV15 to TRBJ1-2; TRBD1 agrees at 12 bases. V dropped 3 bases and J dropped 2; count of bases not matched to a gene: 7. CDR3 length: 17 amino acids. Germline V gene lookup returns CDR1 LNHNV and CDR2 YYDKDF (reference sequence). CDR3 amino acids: CATSREPGTGGNYGYTF. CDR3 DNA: TGTGCCACCAGCAGGGAGCCCGGGACAGGGGGCAACTATGGCTACACCTTC. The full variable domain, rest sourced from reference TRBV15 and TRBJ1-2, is DAMVIQNPRYQVTQFGKPVTLSCSQTLNHNVMYWYQQKSSQAPKLLFHYYDKDFNNEADTPDNFQSRRPNTSFCFLDIRSPGLGDTAMYLCATSREPGTGGNYGYTFGSGTRLTVV.

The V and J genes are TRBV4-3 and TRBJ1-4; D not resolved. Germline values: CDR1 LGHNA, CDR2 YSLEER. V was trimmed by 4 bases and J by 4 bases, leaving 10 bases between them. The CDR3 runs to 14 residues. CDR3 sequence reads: CASSRTRGNEKLFF. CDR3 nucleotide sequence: TGCGCCAGCAGCCGCACTCGGGGTAATGAAAAACTGTTTTTT.

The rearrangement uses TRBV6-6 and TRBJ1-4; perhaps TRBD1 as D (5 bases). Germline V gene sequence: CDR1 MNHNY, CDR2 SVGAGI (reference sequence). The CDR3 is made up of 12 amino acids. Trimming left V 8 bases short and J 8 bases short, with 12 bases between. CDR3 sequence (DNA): TGTGCCAGCTCAAGGGGTGGCGAAAAACTGTTTTTT. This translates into CASSRGGEKLFF.

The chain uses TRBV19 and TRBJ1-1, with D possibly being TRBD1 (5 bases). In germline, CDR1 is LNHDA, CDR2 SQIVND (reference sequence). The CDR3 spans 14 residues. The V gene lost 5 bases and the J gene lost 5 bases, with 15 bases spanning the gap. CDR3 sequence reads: CASSSQGAGTEAFF. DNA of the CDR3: TGTGCCAGTAGTTCCCAGGGAGCGGGAACTGAAGCTTTCTTT.

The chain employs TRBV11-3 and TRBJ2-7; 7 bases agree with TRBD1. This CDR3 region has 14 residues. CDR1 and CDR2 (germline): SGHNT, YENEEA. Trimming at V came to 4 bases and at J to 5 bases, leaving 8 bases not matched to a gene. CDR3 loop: CASSSIRDSHEQYF. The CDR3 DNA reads TGTGCCAGCAGCTCGATCCGGGACAGTCACGAGCAGTACTTC.

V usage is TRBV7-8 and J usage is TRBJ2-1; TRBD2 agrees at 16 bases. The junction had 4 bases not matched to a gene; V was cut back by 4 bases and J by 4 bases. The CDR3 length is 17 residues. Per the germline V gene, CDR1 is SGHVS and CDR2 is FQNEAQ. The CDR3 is CASSWGLAGGLYNEQFF. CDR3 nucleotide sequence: TGTGCCAGCAGCTGGGGACTAGCGGGGGGGCTGTACAATGAGCAGTTCTTC.

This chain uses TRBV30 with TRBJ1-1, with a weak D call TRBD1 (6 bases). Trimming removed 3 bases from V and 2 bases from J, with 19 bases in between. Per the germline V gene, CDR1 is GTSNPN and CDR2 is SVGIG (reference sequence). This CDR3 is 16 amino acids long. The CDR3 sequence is CAWREDNRTANTEAFF. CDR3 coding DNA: TGTGCCTGGAGGGAGGATAATCGGACAGCTAACACTGAAGCTTTCTTT.

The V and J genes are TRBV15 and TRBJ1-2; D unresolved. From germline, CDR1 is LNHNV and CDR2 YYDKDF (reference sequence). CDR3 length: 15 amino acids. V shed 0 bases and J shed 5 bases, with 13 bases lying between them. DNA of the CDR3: TGTGCCACCAGCAGAGATAAGGGAGTGGCGTATGGCTACACCTTC. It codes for CATSRDKGVAYGYTF.

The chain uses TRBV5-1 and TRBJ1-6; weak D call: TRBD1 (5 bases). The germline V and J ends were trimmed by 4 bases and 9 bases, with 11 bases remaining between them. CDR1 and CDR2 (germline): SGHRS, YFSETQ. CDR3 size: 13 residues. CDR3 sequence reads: CASSPGFSSPLHF. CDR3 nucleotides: TGCGCCAGCAGCCCAGGGTTTAGTTCACCCCTCCACTTT.

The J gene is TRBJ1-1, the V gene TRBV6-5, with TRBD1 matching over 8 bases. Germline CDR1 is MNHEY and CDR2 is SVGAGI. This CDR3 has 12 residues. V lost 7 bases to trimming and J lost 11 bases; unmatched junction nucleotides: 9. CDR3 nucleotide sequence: TGTGCCAGCACCGACAGGGGCCTGGGGGCTTTCTTT. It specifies CASTDRGLGAFF.

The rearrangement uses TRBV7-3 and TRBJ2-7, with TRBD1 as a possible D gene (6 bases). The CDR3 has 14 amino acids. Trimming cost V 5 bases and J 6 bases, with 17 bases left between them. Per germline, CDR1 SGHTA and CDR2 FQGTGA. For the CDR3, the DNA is TGTGCCAGCAGCCCCGGGACACAAAAGGGCGAGCAGTACTTC. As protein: CASSPGTQKGEQYF.

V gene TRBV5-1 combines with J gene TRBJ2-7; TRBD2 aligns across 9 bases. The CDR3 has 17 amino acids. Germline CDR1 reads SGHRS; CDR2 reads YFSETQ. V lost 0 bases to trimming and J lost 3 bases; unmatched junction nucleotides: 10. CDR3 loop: CASSLGQGSGGLYEQYF. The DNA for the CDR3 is TGCGCCAGCAGCTTGGGTCAAGGTAGCGGGGGACTCTACGAGCAGTACTTC.

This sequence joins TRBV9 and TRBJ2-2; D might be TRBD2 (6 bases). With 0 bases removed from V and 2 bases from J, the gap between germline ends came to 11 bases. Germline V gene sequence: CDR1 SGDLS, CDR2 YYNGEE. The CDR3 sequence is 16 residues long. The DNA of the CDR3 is TGTGCCAGCAGCGTAGGGGGGGACGAAAACACCGGGGAGCTGTTTTTT. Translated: CASSVGGDENTGELFF.

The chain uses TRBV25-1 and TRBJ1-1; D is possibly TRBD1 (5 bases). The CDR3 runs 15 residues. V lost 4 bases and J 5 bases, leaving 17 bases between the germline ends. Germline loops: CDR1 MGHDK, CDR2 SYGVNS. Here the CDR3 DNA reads TGTGCCAGCAGTGGGGGCGGGGCAGGGAATACTGAAGCTTTCTTT. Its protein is CASSGGGAGNTEAFF. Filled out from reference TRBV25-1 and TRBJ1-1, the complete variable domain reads EADIYQTPRYLVIGTGKKITLECSQTMGHDKMYWYQQDPGMELHLIHYSYGVNSTEKGDLSSESTVSRIRTEHFPLTLESARPSHTSQYLCASSGGGAGNTEAFFGQGTRLTVV.

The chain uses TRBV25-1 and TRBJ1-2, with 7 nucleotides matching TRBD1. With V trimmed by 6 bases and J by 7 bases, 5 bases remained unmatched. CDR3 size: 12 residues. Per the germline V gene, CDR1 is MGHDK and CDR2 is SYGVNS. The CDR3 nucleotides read TGTGCCAGCAGAACTTGGGACAGTGGCTACACCTTC. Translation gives CASRTWDSGYTF.

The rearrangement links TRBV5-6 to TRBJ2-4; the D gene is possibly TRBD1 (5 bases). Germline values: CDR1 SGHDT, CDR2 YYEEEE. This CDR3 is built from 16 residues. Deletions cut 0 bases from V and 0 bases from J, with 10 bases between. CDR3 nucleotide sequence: TGTGCCAGCAGCTTGGCCGCAGGGCTAGCCAAAAACATTCAGTACTTC. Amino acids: CASSLAAGLAKNIQYF.

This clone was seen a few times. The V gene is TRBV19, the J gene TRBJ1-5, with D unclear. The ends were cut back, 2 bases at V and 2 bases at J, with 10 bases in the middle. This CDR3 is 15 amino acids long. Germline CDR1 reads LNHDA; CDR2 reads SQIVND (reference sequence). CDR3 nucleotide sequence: TGTGCCAGTAGTATACAAGGACTCGGCAATCAGCCCCAGCATTTT. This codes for CASSIQGLGNQPQHF. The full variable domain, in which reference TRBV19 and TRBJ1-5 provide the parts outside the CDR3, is DGGITQSPKYLFRKEGQNVTLSCEQNLNHDAMYWYRQDPGQGLRLIYYSQIVNDFQKGDIAEGYSVSREKKESFPLTVTSAQKNPTAFYLCASSIQGLGNQPQHFGDGTRLSIL.

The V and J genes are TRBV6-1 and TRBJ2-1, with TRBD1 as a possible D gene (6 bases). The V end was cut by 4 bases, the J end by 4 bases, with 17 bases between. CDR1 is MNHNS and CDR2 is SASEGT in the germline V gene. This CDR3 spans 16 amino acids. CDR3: CASSGSGAYRYNEQFF. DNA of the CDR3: TGTGCCAGCAGTGGCTCAGGGGCCTATAGGTACAATGAGCAGTTCTTC.

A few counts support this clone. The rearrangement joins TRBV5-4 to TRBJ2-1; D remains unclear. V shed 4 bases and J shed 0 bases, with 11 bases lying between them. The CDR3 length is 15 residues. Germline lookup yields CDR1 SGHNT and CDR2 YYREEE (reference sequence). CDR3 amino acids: CASSPSSSSYNEQFF. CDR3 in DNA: TGTGCCAGCAGCCCCTCCTCGAGCTCCTACAATGAGCAGTTCTTC.